This passage covers 21 T cell receptor beta chains from one sample sequenced in a study of blood T cell repertoires in COVID-19 (dated by TCRdb to about 2020). The library was prepared using the immunoSEQ multiplex PCR assay. Here the immuneACCESS table is served through TCRdb, limited to in-frame sequences with V and J called. Missing clones are a known gap in these copies; in checked studies unresolved V genes cover under half, and the rest lacks a known reason. The sample data list approximately 300,000 clones, and over 90% of these were observed just once. The ten largest account for 3.9% of the sample. Sample: PBMCs or T cells enriched from blood (not recorded which). The receptors were sampled from a woman aged 30 to 39 who had been exposed to COVID-19.

V gene TRBV27 combines with J gene TRBJ1-5; D gene unclear. V shed 1 base and J shed 6 bases, with 7 bases lying between them. The CDR3 loop spans 13 amino acids. Germline V gives CDR1 MNHEY, CDR2 SMNVEV (reference sequence). This CDR3 reads CASSLWSGQPQHF. CDR3 DNA: TGTGCCAGCAGTTTATGGTCAGGTCAGCCCCAGCATTTT.

J is TRBJ2-3 and V is TRBV4-1; 7 bases map to TRBD1. Germline V gives CDR1 MGHRA, CDR2 YSYEKL. Trimming took 3 bases from V and 0 from J; bases not matched to a gene: 6. CDR3 size: 16 residues. The CDR3 DNA follows: TGCGCCAGCAGCCAGGCACAGGGGTATAGCACAGATACGCAGTATTTT. It specifies CASSQAQGYSTDTQYF.

This chain links TRBV4-3 with TRBJ2-3, with TRBD1 matching 11 bases. Germline-derived CDR1 and CDR2 are LGHNA and YSLEER. Trimming took 4 bases from V and 6 from J; bases not matched to a gene: 9. This CDR3 contains 16 residues. The DNA for the CDR3 is TGCGCCAGCAGCCGGAACTCAGGACAGGGGGCCGATACGCAGTATTTT. This translates into CASSRNSGQGADTQYF.

This rearrangement joins TRBV5-4 to TRBJ1-1, with 9 bases identical to TRBD1. CDR3 size: 15 residues. Germline V lookup: CDR1 SGHNT, CDR2 YYREEE (reference sequence). J gave up 0 bases and V 5 bases, and 5 bases lay outside the gene matches. As DNA, the CDR3 is TGTGCCAGCAGTAGACAGGGGGGGATGAACACTGAAGCTTTCTTT. It encodes CASSRQGGMNTEAFF.

The gene calls are TRBV5-1 and TRBJ2-1, with 9 bases identical to TRBD2. Germline loops: CDR1 SGHRS, CDR2 YFSETQ. The CDR3 loop spans 14 amino acids. The V segment lost 0 bases and the J segment 8 bases; nucleotides outside the gene matches: 3. DNA for the CDR3: TGCGCCAGCAGCTTGGTAGCGGGGGAGGATGAGCAGTTCTTC. Translating gives CASSLVAGEDEQFF.

This sequence joins TRBV29-1 and TRBJ1-4; 9 bases map to TRBD1. The CDR3 extends over 13 amino acids. Germline-derived CDR1 and CDR2 are SQVTM and ANQGSEA. V shed 3 bases, J shed 12 bases, and the junction held 8 bases outside the gene matches. The CDR3 loop reads CSVEIYRGQELFF. CDR3 bases: TGCAGCGTTGAGATTTACAGGGGGCAGGAACTGTTTTTT.

The genes are TRBV18 and TRBJ2-7; 8 bases agree with TRBD2. The CDR3 totals 16 residues. Germline values: CDR1 KGHSH, CDR2 LQKENI. V was pared by 1 base and J by 6 bases, with 11 bases of the junction left unmatched. As DNA, the CDR3 is TGTGCCAGCTCACCACATGACCCGGGACTAGAGACCGAGCAGTACTTC. Encoded protein: CASSPHDPGLETEQYF.

V usage is TRBV28 and J usage is TRBJ1-1; D not resolved. The germline V gene encodes CDR1 MDHEN and CDR2 SYDVKM. CDR3 length equals 17 residues. Trimming cost V 3 bases and J 0 bases, with 17 bases left between them. The DNA for the CDR3 is TGTGCCAGCAGTTTCGTACAGACTAATTCCATGAACACTGAAGCTTTCTTT. Residues: CASSFVQTNSMNTEAFF.

V gene TRBV6-1 combines with J gene TRBJ1-2; possible D gene TRBD1, 6 bases. Between the trimmed V and J ends, which lost 3 bases and 3 bases, there was a span of 23 bases. This CDR3 region has 18 residues. The germline V gene encodes CDR1 MNHNS and CDR2 SASEGT. The CDR3 here is CASSDPGGLNFLDYGYTF. In DNA form, the CDR3 reads TGTGCCAGCAGTGACCCGGGGGGGCTGAACTTTTTGGACTATGGCTACACCTTC.

This clone was counted a single time. The chain combines TRBV27 with TRBJ1-1, with D perhaps TRBD1 (5 bases). Germline V gives CDR1 MNHEY, CDR2 SMNVEV (reference sequence). V gave up 2 bases and J gave up 1 base, with 17 bases separating them. The CDR3 runs 17 residues. CDR3 coding DNA: TGTGCCAGCAGTTTACGTGGGTGGGGGGTGGCGAACACTGAAGCTTTCTTT. Translation gives CASSLRGWGVANTEAFF.

The chain couples TRBV5-1 to TRBJ2-6, with D maybe TRBD1 (5 bases). Germline V gene data show CDR1 as SGHRS and CDR2 as YFSETQ. Trimming took off 0 bases at V and 1 base at J, with 8 bases between the two ends. CDR3 length: 16 amino acids. CDR3 bases: TGCGCCAGCAGCTTGGTAGCAGGGTCTGGGGCCAACGTCCTGACTTTC. It is translated as CASSLVAGSGANVLTF.

The chain employs TRBV3-1 (or the pseudogene TRBV3-2) and TRBJ2-7; tentatively, D is TRBD1 (5 bases). Germline assignment: CDR1 LGHDT and CDR2 YNNKEL (reference sequence). V was cut by 3 bases and J by 3 bases, with 9 bases left in between. This CDR3 contains 13 residues. The CDR3 loop is CASSQIRDYEQYF. The CDR3 coding sequence is TGTGCCAGCAGCCAGATCAGGGACTACGAGCAGTACTTC.

The chain couples TRBV4-1 to TRBJ1-4, with TRBD1 matching 7 bases. V lost 4 bases, J lost 4 bases, and 9 bases stayed unmatched. Germline loops: CDR1 MGHRA, CDR2 YSYEKL. The CDR3 contains 16 residues. The chain's CDR3 is CASSLGTTGVNEKLFF. The CDR3 bases are TGCGCCAGCAGCCTGGGAACCACAGGGGTTAATGAAAAACTGTTTTTT.

The genes are TRBV7-8 and TRBJ1-5; D gene unclear. The V gene lost 5 bases and the J gene lost 5 bases, with 19 bases spanning the gap. The CDR3 is made up of 16 amino acids. In germline, CDR1 is SGHVS, CDR2 FQNEAQ. This chain's CDR3 is CASSPLVPEGDQPQHF. The CDR3, as DNA: TGTGCCAGCAGCCCCTTGGTCCCGGAGGGCGATCAGCCCCAGCATTTT.

J is TRBJ2-3 and V is TRBV5-4; 8 nucleotides line up with TRBD2. The J segment lost 5 bases and the V segment lost 6 bases, leaving 14 bases of the junction unmatched. Germline V lookup: CDR1 SGHNT, CDR2 YYREEE (reference sequence). There are 16 residues in the CDR3. CDR3 in amino acids: CASMPRGAAMGDTQYF. As DNA, the CDR3 is TGTGCCAGCATGCCGCGGGGGGCCGCAATGGGAGATACGCAGTATTTT.

J is TRBJ1-2 and V is TRBV20-1; perhaps TRBD1 as D (5 bases). Germline CDR1 DFQATT, CDR2 SNEGSKA (reference sequence). Trimming took 3 bases from V and 8 from J, leaving 19 bases between them. The CDR3 loop spans 14 amino acids. CDR3 bases: TGCAGTGCTAGTCGGATCAGGGAGGGCTGGGGCTACACCTTC. This gives the protein CSASRIREGWGYTF.

The genes are TRBV6-1 and TRBJ1-4, with D possibly matching TRBD1 (6 bases). The CDR3 contains 16 residues. V shed 2 bases and J shed 8 bases, with 18 bases lying between them. Germline values: CDR1 MNHNS, CDR2 SASEGT. The CDR3 nucleotides are TGTGCCAGCAGTGAACTCCCATCAGGGGTCGGGGAAAAACTGTTTTTT. Translating it yields CASSELPSGVGEKLFF.

This rearrangement joins TRBV4-3 to TRBJ1-1; D gene uncertain. CDR3 length: 13 residues. V dropped 0 bases and J dropped 3 bases, with 5 bases sitting between them. Per germline, CDR1 LGHNA and CDR2 YSLEER. The chain's CDR3 is CASSQERYTEAFF. The CDR3 bases are TGCGCCAGCAGCCAAGAGAGGTACACTGAAGCTTTCTTT.

The genes are TRBV11-1 and TRBJ1-2; D is possibly TRBD1 (6 bases). Germline CDR1 SGHAT, CDR2 FQDESV (reference sequence). The CDR3 length is 15 residues. The V end was cut by 2 bases, the J end by 0 bases, with 10 bases between. In nucleotides, the CDR3 is TGTGCCAGCAGCTTACAGGGGATACCTAACTATGGCTACACCTTC. It codes for CASSLQGIPNYGYTF.

This clone has just one count. V usage is TRBV4-2 and J usage is TRBJ1-1, with D hard to call. Germline CDR1 LGHNA, CDR2 YNFKEQ. The CDR3 sequence is 13 residues long. Trimming cost V 0 bases and J 7 bases, with 9 bases left between them. CDR3 sequence: CASSQELRGEAFF. In nucleotides, the CDR3 is TGTGCCAGCAGCCAAGAATTGCGAGGTGAAGCTTTCTTT.

CDR3 bases: TGTGCCAGCAGCTGGACAGGGAGTAATGAAAAACTGTTTTTT. Residues: CASSWTGSNEKLFF. This chain connects TRBV5-4 to TRBJ1-4, with 8 bases aligning to TRBD1. CDR3 size: 14 residues. Trimming removed 3 bases from V and 4 bases from J; junction bases left unmatched: 2. The V gene's germline CDR1 is SGHNT and CDR2 YYREEE (reference sequence).